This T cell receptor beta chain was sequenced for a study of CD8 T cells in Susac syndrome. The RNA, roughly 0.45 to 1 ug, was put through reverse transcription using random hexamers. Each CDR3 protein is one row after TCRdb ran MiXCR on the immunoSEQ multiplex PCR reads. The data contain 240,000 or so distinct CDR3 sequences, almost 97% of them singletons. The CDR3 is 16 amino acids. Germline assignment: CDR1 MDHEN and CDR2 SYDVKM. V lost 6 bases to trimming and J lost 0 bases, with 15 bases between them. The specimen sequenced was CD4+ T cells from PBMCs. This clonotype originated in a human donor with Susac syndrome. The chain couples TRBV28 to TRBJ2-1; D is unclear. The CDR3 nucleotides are TGTGCCAGCAGGCCTGTTTCGGTAGCCTCCTACAATGAGCAGTTCTTC. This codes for CASRPVSVASYNEQFF.